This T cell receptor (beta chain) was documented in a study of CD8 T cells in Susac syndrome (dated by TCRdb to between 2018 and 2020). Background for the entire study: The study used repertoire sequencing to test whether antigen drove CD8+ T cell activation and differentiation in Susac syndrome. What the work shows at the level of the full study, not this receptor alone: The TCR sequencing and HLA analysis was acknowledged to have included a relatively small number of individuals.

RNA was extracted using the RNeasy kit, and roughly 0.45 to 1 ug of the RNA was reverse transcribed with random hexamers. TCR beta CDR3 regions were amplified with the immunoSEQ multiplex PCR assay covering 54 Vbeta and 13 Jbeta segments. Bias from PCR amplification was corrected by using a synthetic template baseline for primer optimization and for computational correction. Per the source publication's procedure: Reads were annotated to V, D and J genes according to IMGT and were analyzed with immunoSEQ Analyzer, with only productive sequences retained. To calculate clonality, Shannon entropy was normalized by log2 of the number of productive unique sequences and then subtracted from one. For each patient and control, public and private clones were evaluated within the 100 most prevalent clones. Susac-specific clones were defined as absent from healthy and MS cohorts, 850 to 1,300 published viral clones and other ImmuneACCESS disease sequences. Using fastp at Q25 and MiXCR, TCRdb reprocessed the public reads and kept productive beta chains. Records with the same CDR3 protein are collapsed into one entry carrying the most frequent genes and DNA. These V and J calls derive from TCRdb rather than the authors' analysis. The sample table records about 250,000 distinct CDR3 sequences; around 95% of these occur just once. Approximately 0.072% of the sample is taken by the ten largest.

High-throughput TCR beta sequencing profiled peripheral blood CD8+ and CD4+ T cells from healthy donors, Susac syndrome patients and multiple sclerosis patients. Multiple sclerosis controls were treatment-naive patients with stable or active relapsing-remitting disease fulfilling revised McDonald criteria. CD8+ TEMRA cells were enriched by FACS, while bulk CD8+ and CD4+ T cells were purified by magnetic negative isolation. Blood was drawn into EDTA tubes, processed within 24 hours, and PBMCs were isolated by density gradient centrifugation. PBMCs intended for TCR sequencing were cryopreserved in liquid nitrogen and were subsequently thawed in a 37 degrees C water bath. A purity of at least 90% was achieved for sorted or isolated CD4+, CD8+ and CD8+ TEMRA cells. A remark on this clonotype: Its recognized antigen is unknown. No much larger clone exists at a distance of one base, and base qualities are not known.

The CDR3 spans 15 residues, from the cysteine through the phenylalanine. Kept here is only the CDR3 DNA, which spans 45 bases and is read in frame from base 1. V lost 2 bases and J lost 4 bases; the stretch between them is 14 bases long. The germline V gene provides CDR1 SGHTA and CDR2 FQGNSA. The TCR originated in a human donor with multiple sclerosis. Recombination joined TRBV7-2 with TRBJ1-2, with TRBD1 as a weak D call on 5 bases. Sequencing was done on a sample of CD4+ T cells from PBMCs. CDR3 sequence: CASSLSSGETYGYTF. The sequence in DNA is TGTGCCAGCAGCTTAAGTTCGGGGGAGACCTATGGCTACACCTTC.